This T cell receptor (beta chain) was observed in a study of shared clonotypes between healthy human individuals. Study-wide points: Of the naive CD4 clonotypes, around 4.8% were shared across a handful of donors. Generally, estimated richness proved larger in naive subsets than it did in memory subsets.

J lost 11 bases, V lost 5 bases, and 7 bases had no gene match. This CDR3 comprises 13 residues. Germline values: CDR1 MDHEN, CDR2 SYDVKM. Every donor, a Caucasian adult, lived in Nashville, Tennessee. Partitioning of CD4+ cells yielded a CD45RA+ naive subset and a CD45RA-negative memory subset. Points on this clone: Its antigen is unknown.

The method was immunoSEQ multiplex PCR; TCRdb's version includes in-frame clones alone and lacks a portion of them. The repertoire includes over 1.5 million clones, approximately 98% of them detected once, and approximately 0.44% sits in the top ten. Material: naive CD4+ T cells sorted from blood. The subset was: CD45RA+ positively selected. The sequence was collected from a man aged 25-40 years in good health. This rearrangement joins TRBV28 to TRBJ1-2; 11 nucleotides align to TRBD1. CDR3 nucleotide sequence: TGTGCCAGCAGTCCGGGACAGGGGGGAAGGTACACCTTC. Its translation is CASSPGQGGRYTF.